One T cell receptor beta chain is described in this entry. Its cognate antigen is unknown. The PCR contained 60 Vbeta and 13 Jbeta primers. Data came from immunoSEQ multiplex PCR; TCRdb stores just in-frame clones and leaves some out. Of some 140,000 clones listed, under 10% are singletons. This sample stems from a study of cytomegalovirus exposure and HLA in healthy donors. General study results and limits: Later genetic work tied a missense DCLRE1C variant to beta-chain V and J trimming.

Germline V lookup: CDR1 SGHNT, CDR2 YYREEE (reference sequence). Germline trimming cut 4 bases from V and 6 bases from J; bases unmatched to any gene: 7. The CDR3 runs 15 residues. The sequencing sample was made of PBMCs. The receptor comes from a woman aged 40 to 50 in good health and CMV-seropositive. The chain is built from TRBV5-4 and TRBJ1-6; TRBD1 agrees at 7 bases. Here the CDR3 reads CASSEPPGGNSPLHF. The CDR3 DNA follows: TGTGCCAGCAGCGAGCCTCCAGGGGGTAATTCACCCCTCCACTTT.